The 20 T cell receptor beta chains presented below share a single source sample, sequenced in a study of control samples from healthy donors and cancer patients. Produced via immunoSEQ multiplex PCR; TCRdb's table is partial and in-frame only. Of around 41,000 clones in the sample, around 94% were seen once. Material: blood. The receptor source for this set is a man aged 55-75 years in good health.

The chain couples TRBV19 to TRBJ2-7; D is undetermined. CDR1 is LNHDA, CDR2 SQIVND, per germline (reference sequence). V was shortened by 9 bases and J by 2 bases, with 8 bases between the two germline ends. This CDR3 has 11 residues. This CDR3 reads CASSEAYEQYF. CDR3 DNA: TGTGCCAGCTCCGAGGCCTACGAGCAGTACTTC.

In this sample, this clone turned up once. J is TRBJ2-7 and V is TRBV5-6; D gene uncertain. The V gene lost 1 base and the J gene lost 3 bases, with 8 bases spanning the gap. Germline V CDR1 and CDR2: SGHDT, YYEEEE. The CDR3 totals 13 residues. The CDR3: CASSLYNSYEQYF. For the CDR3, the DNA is TGTGCCAGCAGCTTGTATAACAGCTACGAGCAGTACTTC.

Here the CDR3 DNA reads TGTGCCATCAGTGAGAAGGCTAGCAAGCCCGATGAGCAGTTCTTC. This gives the protein CAISEKASKPDEQFF. The rearrangement joins TRBV10-3 to TRBJ2-1; weak D call: TRBD2 (5 bases). Between the trimmed V and J ends, which lost 2 bases and 8 bases, there was a span of 16 bases. CDR1 ENHRY and CDR2 SYGVKD come from the germline V gene. The CDR3 is 15 residues long.

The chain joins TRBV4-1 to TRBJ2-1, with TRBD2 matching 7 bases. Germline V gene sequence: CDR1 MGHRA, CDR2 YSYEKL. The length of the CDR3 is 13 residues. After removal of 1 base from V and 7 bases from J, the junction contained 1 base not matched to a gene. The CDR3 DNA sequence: TGCGCCAGCAGCCAAGCGGGAGGAAATGAGCAGTTCTTC. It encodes CASSQAGGNEQFF.

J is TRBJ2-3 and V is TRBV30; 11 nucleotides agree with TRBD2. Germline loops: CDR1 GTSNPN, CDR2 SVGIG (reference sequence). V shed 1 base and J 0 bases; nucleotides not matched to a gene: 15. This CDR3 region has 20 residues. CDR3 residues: CAWSAFGLAGGAPSTDTQYF. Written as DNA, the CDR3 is TGTGCCTGGAGTGCGTTCGGGCTAGCGGGAGGAGCTCCTAGCACAGATACGCAGTATTTT.

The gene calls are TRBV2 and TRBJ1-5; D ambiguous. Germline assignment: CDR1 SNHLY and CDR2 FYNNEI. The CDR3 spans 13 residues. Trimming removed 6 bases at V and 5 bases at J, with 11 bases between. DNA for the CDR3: TGTGCCAGCAGCGGAGAAAGGGATCAGCCCCAGCATTTT. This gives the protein CASSGERDQPQHF.

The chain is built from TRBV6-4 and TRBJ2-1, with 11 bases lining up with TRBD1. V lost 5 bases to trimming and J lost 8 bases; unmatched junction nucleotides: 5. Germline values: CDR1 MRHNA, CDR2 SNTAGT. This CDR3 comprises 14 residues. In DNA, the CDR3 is TGTGCCAGCAGTAGGACAGGGGGCTTAGATGAGCAGTTCTTC. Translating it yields CASSRTGGLDEQFF.

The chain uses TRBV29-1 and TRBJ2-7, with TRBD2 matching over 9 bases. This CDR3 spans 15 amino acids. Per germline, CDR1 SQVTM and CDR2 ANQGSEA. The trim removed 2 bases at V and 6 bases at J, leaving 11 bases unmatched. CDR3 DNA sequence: TGCAGCGTTGAATCTGTGGCGGGAGGGCCGGGCGAGCAGTACTTC. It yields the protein CSVESVAGGPGEQYF.

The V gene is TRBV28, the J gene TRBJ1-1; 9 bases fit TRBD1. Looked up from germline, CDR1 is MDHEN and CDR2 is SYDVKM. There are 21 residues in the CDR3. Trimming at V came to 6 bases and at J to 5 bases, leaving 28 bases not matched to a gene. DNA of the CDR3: TGTGCCAGCAGCCCTCAACAGGGGGCAGGTAGTTCAGGGGCATGGGGTACTGAAGCTTTCTTT. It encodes CASSPQQGAGSSGAWGTEAFF. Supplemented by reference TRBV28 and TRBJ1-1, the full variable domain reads DVKVTQSSRYLVKRTGEKVFLECVQDMDHENMFWYRQDPGLGLRLIYFSYDVKMKEKGDIPEGYSVSREKKERFSLILESASTNQTSMYLCASSPQQGAGSSGAWGTEAFFGQGTRLTVV.

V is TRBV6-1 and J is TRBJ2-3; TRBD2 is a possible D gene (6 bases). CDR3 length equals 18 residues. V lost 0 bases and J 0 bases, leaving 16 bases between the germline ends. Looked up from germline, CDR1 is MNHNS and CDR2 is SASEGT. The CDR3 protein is CASSEAGAWGTSTDTQYF. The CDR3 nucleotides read TGTGCCAGCAGTGAAGCAGGGGCTTGGGGGACTAGCACAGATACGCAGTATTTT.

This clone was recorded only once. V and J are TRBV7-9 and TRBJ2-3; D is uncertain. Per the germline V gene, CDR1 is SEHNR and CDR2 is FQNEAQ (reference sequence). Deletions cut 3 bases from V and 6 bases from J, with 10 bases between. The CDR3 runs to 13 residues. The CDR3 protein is CASSFGGKDTQYF. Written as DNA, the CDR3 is TGTGCCAGCAGCTTCGGTGGTAAGGATACGCAGTATTTT.

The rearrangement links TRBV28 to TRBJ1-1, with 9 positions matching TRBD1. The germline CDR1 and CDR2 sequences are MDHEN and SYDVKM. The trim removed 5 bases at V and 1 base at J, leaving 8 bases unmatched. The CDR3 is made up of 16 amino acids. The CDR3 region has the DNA TGTGCCAGCAGTCCCTGGACAGGGGACACGAACACTGAAGCTTTCTTT. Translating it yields CASSPWTGDTNTEAFF.

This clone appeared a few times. CDR3 DNA sequence: TGTGCCAGCAGTCCCCAGGGGACTGAAGCTTTCTTT. Its translation is CASSPQGTEAFF. This rearrangement joins TRBV27 to TRBJ1-1; tentative D call: TRBD1 (6 bases). The CDR3 consists of 12 residues. Per germline, CDR1 MNHEY and CDR2 SMNVEV (reference sequence). Trimming took off 5 bases at V and 5 bases at J, with 9 bases between the two ends.

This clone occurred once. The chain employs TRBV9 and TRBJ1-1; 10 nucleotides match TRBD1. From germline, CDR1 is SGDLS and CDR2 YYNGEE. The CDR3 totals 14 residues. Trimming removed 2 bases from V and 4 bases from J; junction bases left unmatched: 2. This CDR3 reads CASSVGQGGTEAFF. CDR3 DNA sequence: TGTGCCAGCAGCGTCGGACAGGGGGGCACTGAAGCTTTCTTT.

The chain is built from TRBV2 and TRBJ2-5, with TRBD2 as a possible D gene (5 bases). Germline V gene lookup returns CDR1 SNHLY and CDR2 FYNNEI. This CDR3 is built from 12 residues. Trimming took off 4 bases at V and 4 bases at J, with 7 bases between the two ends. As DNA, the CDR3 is TGTGCCAGCAGTGCTAGCACAGAGACCCAGTACTTC. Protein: CASSASTETQYF. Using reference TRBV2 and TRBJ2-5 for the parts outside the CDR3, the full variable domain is EPEVTQTPSHQVTQMGQEVILRCVPISNHLYFYWYRQILGQKVEFLVSFYNNEISEKSEIFDDQFSVERPDGSNFTLKIRSTKLEDSAMYFCASSASTETQYFGPGTRLLVL.

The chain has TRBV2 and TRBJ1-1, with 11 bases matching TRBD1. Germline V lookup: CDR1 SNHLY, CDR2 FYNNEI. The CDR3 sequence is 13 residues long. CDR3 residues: CESTVDRGLEAFF. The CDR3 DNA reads TGTGAGTCTACGGTGGACAGGGGGCTTGAAGCTTTCTTT.

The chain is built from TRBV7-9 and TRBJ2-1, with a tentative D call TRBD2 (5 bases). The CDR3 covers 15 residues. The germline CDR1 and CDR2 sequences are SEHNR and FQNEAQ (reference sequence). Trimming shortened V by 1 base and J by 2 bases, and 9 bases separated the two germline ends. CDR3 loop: CASSLVGLPYNEQFF. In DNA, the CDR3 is TGTGCCAGCAGCTTAGTCGGACTGCCCTACAATGAGCAGTTCTTC.

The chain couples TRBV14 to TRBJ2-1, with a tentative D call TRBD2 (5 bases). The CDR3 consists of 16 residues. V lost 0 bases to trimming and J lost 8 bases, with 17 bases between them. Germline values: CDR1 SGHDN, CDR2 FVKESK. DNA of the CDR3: TGTGCCAGCAGCCAAGAGGGAGTAGTGGGGTCCGATGAGCAGTTCTTC. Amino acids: CASSQEGVVGSDEQFF. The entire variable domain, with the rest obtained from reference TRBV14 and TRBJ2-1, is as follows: EAGVTQFPSHSVIEKGQTVTLRCDPISGHDNLYWYRRVMGKEIKFLLHFVKESKQDESGMPNNRFLAERTGGTYSTLKVQPAELEDSGVYFCASSQEGVVGSDEQFFGPGTRLTVL.

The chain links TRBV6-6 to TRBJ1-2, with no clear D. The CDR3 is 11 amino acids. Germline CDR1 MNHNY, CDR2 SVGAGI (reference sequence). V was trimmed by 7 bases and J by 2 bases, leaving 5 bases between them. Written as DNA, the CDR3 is TGTGCCAGCACCAACAACTATGGCTACACCTTC. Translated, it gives CASTNNYGYTF.

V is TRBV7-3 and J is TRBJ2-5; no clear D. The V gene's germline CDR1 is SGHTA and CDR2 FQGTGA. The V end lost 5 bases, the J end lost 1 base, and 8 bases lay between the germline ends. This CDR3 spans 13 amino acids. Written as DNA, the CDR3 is TGTGCCAGCAGCGCAGCCCCCCAAGAGACCCAGTACTTC. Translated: CASSAAPQETQYF.